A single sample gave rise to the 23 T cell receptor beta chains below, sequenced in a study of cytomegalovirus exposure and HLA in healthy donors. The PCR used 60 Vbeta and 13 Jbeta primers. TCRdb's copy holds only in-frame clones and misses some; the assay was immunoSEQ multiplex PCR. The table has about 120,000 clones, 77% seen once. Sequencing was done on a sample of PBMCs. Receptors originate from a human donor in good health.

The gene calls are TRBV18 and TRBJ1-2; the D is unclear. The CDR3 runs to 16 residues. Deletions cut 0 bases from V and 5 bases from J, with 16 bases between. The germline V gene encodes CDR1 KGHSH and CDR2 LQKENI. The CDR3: CASSPPNYTGAYGYTF. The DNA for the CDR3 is TGTGCCAGCTCACCACCGAACTACACCGGAGCTTATGGCTACACCTTC.

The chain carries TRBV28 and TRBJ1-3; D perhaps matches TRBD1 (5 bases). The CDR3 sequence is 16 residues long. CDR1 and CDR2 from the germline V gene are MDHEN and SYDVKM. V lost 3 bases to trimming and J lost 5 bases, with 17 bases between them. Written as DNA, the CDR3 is TGTGCCAGCAGTTTGTTTGCGGCAGGGATAAGAAACACCATATATTTT. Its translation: CASSLFAAGIRNTIYF.

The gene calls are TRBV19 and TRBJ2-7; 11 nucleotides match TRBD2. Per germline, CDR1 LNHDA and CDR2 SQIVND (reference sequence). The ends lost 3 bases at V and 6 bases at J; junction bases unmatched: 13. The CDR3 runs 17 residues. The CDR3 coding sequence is TGTGCCAGTAGTATTGGTAGCGGGAGGGCCGGGGCGTCCGAGCAGTACTTC. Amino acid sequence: CASSIGSGRAGASEQYF.

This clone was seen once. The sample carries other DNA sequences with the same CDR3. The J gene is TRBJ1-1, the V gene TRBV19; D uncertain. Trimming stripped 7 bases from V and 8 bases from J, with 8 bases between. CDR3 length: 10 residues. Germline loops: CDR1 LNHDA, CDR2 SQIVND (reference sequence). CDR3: CASMSSEAFF. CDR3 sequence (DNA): TGTGCCAGTATGAGCTCCGAAGCTTTCTTT.

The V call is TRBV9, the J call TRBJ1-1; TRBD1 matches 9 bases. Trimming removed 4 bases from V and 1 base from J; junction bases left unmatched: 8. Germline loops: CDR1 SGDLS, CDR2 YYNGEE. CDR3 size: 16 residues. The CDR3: CASSPGQGLTNTEAFF. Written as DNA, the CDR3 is TGTGCCAGCAGCCCCGGACAGGGGCTAACGAACACTGAAGCTTTCTTT.

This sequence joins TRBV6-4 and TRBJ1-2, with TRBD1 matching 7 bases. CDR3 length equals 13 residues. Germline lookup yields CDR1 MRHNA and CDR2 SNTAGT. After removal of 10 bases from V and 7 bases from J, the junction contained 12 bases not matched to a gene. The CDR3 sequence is CANGQVHGGGYTF. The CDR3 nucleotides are TGTGCCAACGGACAGGTGCACGGTGGTGGCTACACCTTC.

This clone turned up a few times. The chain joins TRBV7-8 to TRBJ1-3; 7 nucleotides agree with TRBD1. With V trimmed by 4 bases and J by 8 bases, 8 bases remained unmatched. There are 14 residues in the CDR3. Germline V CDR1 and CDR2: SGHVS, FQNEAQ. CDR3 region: CASSSTDRVHTIYF. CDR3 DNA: TGTGCCAGCAGCTCCACCGACAGGGTACACACCATATATTTT.

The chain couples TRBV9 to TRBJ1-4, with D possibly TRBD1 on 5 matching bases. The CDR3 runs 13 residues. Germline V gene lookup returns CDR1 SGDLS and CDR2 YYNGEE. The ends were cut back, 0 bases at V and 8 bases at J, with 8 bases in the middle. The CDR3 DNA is TGTGCCAGCAGCGTAGGGGGCGGCGAAAAACTGTTTTTT. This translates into CASSVGGGEKLFF.

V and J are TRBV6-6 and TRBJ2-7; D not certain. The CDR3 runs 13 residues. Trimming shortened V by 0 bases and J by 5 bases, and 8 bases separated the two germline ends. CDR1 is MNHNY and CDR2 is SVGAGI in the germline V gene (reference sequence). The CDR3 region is CASSYSSFDEQYF. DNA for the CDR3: TGTGCCAGCAGTTACTCGAGCTTCGACGAGCAGTACTTC.

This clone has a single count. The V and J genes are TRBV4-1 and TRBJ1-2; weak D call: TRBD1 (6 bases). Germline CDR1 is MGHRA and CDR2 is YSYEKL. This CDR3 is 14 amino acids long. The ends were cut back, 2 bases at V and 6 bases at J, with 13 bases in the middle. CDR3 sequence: CASSQTGLGNGYTF. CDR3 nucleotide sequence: TGCGCCAGCAGCCAAACAGGGCTCGGTAATGGCTACACCTTC.

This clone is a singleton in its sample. DNA of the CDR3: TGTGCCAGCGGGAGGGAAAACACCGGGGAGCTGTTTTTT. This sequence encodes CASGRENTGELFF. The chain combines TRBV6-6 with TRBJ2-2, with 7 bases matching TRBD2. The CDR3 covers 13 residues. V shed 8 bases, J shed 2 bases, and the junction held 2 bases outside the gene matches. Germline-derived CDR1 and CDR2 are MNHNY and SVGAGI (reference sequence).

The CDR3 reads CASTDRSMNTGELFF. The CDR3 DNA reads as TGCGCCAGCACGGACAGGAGCATGAACACCGGGGAGCTGTTTTTT. This chain uses TRBV5-1 with TRBJ2-2; TRBD1 aligns across 7 bases. J was trimmed by 1 base and V by 6 bases; bases with no gene match: 6. This CDR3 region has 15 residues. Germline values: CDR1 SGHRS, CDR2 YFSETQ.

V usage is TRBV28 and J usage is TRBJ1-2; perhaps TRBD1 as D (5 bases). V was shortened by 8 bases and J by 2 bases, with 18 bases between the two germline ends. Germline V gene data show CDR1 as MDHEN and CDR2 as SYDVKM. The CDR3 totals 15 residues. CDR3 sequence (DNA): TGTGCCAGCGCCACCCCCGACAGAGTCAACTATGGCTACACCTTC. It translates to CASATPDRVNYGYTF.

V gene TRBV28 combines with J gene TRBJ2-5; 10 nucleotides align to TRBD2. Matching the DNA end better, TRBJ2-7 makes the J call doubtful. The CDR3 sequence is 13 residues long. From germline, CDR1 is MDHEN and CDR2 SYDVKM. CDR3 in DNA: TGTGCCAGCAGGACTAGCGGGCACTACGAGCAGTACTTC. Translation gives CASRTSGHYEQYF.

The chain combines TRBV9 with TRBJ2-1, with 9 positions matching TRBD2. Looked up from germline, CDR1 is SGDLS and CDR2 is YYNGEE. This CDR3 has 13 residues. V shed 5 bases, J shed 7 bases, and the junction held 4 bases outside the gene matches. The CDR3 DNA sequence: TGTGCCAGCAGTTTTGCGGGAGGGAATGAGCAGTTCTTC. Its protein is CASSFAGGNEQFF. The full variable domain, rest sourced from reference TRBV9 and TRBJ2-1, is DSGVTQTPKHLITATGQRVTLRCSPRSGDLSVYWYQQSLDQGLQFLIQYYNGEERAKGNILERFSAQQFPDLHSELNLSSLELGDSALYFCASSFAGGNEQFFGPGTRLTVL.

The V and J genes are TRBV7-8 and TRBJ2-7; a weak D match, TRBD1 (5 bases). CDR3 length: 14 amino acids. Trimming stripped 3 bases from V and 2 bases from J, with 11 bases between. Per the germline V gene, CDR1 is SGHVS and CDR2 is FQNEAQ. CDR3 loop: CASSLGPPAYEQYF. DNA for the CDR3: TGTGCCAGCAGCTTGGGGCCCCCTGCCTACGAGCAGTACTTC.

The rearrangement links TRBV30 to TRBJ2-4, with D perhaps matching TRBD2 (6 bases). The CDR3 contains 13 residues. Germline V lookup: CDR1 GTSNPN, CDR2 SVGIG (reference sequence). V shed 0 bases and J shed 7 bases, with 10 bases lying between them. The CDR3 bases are TGTGCCTGGAGTGTTCCCGGGAGCAACATTCAGTACTTC. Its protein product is CAWSVPGSNIQYF.

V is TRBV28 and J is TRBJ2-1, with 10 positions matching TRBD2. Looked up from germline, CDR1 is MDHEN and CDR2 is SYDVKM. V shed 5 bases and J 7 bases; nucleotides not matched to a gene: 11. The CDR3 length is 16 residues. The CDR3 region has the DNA TGTGCCAGCAGTCCAGTGAGGACTAGCGGAATTAATGAGCAGTTCTTC. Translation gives CASSPVRTSGINEQFF.

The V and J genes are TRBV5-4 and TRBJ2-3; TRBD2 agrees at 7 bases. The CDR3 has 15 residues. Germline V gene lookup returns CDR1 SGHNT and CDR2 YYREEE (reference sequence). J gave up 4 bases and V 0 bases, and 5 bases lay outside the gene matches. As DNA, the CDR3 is TGTGCCAGCAGCTTGGGGGGACTAATTTCAGATACGCAGTATTTT. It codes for CASSLGGLISDTQYF.

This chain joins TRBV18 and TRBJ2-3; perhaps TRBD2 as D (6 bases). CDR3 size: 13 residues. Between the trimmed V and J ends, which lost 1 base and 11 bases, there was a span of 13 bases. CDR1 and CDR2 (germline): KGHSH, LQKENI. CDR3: CASSPLRLGRQYF. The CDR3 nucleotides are TGTGCCAGCTCACCACTGAGACTAGGCAGGCAGTATTTT.

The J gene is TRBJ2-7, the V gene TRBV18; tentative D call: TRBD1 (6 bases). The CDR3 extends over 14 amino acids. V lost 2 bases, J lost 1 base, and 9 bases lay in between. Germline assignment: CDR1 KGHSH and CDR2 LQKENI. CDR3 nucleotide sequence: TGTGCCAGCTCACCAGGCAGGGGATCCTACGAGCAGTACTTC. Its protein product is CASSPGRGSYEQYF.

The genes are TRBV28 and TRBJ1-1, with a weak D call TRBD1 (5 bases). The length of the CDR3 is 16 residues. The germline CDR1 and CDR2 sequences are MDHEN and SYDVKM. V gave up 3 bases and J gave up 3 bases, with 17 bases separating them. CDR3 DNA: TGTGCCAGCAGTTTCGCGGGACCCAGTGGTGACACTGAAGCTTTCTTT. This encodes CASSFAGPSGDTEAFF.

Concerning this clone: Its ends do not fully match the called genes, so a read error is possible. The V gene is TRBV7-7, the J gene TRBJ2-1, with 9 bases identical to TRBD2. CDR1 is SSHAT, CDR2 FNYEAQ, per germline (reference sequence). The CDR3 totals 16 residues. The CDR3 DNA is TGTGCTAGCAGCTTAAACTTGGGCGGGAGGGACAATGAGCAGTTCTTC. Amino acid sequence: CASSLNLGGRDNEQFF.